The 10 T cell receptor beta chains reported below all come from one sample, sequenced in a study of OX40 agonist ivuxolimab in advanced cancers. The repertoire was sequenced with immunoSEQ multiplex PCR; TCRdb's copy has only in-frame clones and lacks some. This sample yields tens of thousands of clones, of which about three quarters are seen a single time; roughly 5.3% belongs to the top ten. Sample: CD4+ or CD8+ T cells sorted from blood, taken in a trial of the OX40 agonist ivuxolimab. All receptors derive from an adult with an advanced solid tumor such as melanoma, head and neck, liver or kidney cancer.

V is TRBV19 and J is TRBJ1-2, with D unclear. V lost 4 bases to trimming and J lost 0 bases, with 12 bases between them. The CDR3 covers 15 residues. Per germline, CDR1 LNHDA and CDR2 SQIVND (reference sequence). The CDR3 coding sequence is TGTGCCAGTAGTAGATTTGCAGCTTCTAACTATGGCTACACCTTC. Translation gives CASSRFAASNYGYTF.

This clone has more than one count but fewer than ten. The genes are TRBV6-5 and TRBJ2-5; perhaps D is TRBD1 or TRBD2 (5 bases each). CDR1 is MNHEY and CDR2 is SVGAGI in the germline V gene. Trimming pared 6 bases from V and 2 bases from J, leaving 16 bases between. There are 15 residues in the CDR3. Here the CDR3 DNA reads TGTGCCAGCAGCTCAATCGAGGGGTGGCAAGAGACCCAGTACTTC. Its translation: CASSSIEGWQETQYF.

This clone has only one observation. The rearrangement joins TRBV10-3 to TRBJ1-3; D unresolved. V was pared by 10 bases and J by 7 bases, with 20 bases between. Germline V gives CDR1 ENHRY, CDR2 SYGVKD. CDR3 length equals 14 residues. DNA of the CDR3: TGTGCCAGACCAGGAATCCAGGTAGGGAACACCATATATTTT. Its translation: CARPGIQVGNTIYF.

The genes are TRBV5-1 and TRBJ1-2; a weak D match, TRBD1 (6 bases). CDR3 length: 14 residues. CDR1 and CDR2 (germline): SGHRS, YFSETQ. Trimming removed 3 bases from V and 3 bases from J, with 12 bases in between. The CDR3 spells CASSSTYRDYGYTF. CDR3 coding DNA: TGCGCCAGCAGCTCCACGTACAGGGACTATGGCTACACCTTC.

This rearrangement joins TRBV12-2 to TRBJ1-1. TRBV12-2 is a listed pseudogene. CDR3 length equals 13 residues. As DNA, the CDR3 is TGTGCCAGCAGCTCCGGCGGGCGACCTGAAGCTTTCTTT. It encodes CASSSGGRPEAFF.

This clone was detected only once. The chain couples TRBV2 to TRBJ1-1; 9 nucleotides match TRBD1. Germline assignment: CDR1 SNHLY and CDR2 FYNNEI. Germline trimming cut 7 bases from V and 6 bases from J; bases unmatched to any gene: 9. The CDR3 has 14 amino acids. CDR3 protein: CASTGTGMAAEAFF. The CDR3 bases are TGTGCCAGCACTGGGACAGGGATGGCGGCTGAAGCTTTCTTT.

The CDR3 nucleotides read TGTGCCAGCAGCCCAGGGACTAGCGGGGTCTACGAGCAGTACTTC. The encoded protein is CASSPGTSGVYEQYF. V is TRBV9 and J is TRBJ2-7, with TRBD2 matching over 13 bases. CDR3 length: 15 amino acids. V gave up 4 bases and J gave up 3 bases; unmatched junction bases: 4. Germline V gene sequence: CDR1 SGDLS, CDR2 YYNGEE. The full variable domain, completed using reference TRBV9 and TRBJ2-7, is DSGVTQTPKHLITATGQRVTLRCSPRSGDLSVYWYQQSLDQGLQFLIQYYNGEERAKGNILERFSAQQFPDLHSELNLSSLELGDSALYFCASSPGTSGVYEQYFGPGTRLTVT.

In its sample, this clone was seen once. This may be a read error, as it is one base from a much larger clone. V usage is TRBV7-3 and J usage is TRBJ2-1; D is ambiguous. Germline V gene lookup returns CDR1 SGHTA and CDR2 FQGTGA. The length of the CDR3 is 16 residues. The V end lost 5 bases, the J end lost 6 bases, and 20 bases lay between the germline ends. The CDR3 spells CASSPSGVGRSNEQFF. Here the CDR3 DNA reads TGTGCCAGCAGCCCCTCCGGTGTGGGAAGGAGCAATGAGCAGTTCTTC.

This clone was detected once. The J gene is TRBJ2-3, the V gene TRBV4-2; D possibly matches TRBD1 or TRBD2 (6 bases each). Germline loops: CDR1 LGHNA, CDR2 YNFKEQ. This CDR3 is built from 17 residues. V dropped 0 bases and J dropped 2 bases, with 15 bases sitting between them. DNA of the CDR3: TGTGCCAGCAGCCAAGAGGGGGCGGGGTGGGTCACAGATACGCAGTATTTT. Protein product: CASSQEGAGWVTDTQYF.

The chain combines TRBV14 with TRBJ1-1, with D possibly being TRBD1 (6 bases). V lost 2 bases to trimming and J lost 5 bases, with 15 bases between them. The CDR3 covers 15 residues. Germline V gives CDR1 SGHDN, CDR2 FVKESK. The CDR3 region is CASSQKGGIRTEAFF. DNA for the CDR3: TGTGCCAGCAGCCAAAAAGGGGGGATTAGGACTGAAGCTTTCTTT.